This T cell receptor (delta chain) was observed in a study of γδ T cells in repeated Plasmodium falciparum infection. Study in general: Four controlled malaria infections with P. falciparum NF54 spanned roughly 97 weeks.

With CATT, TCRdb re-called clones from the multiplex PCR reads. The sample lists more than 70,000 delta-chain clones, roughly 0.98% occurring once. As to this clone: Its antigen is unknown. A read error is likely here: a far larger clone is one base away. The identical CDR3 is also encoded by other nucleotide sequences in the sample.

Points from the study as a whole: Donors in Mali lived in a small rural village, largely one ethnic group. Vgamma9/Vdelta2+ repertoires stayed stably polyclonal over time and infection.

Gammadelta T cells were flow-sorted from PBMC into Vgamma9/Vdelta2+ and Vdelta2-negative populations for bulk analysis. CDR1 GEAIGNYY and CDR2 EKD come from the germline V gene. This CDR3 spans 22 amino acids. With the J gene uncalled, the V gene is TRDV2. Sequenced input: gamma-delta T cells from blood. The TCR originated in a pool of human donors (malaria-infected and uninfected, not separated). CDR3 DNA: TGTGCCTGTGACACCGTTTCCCCTACCATTCCGGATAAAGGGACTGGCCAAGCACAACTCTTCTTC. This encodes CACDTVSPTIPDKGTGQAQLFF.